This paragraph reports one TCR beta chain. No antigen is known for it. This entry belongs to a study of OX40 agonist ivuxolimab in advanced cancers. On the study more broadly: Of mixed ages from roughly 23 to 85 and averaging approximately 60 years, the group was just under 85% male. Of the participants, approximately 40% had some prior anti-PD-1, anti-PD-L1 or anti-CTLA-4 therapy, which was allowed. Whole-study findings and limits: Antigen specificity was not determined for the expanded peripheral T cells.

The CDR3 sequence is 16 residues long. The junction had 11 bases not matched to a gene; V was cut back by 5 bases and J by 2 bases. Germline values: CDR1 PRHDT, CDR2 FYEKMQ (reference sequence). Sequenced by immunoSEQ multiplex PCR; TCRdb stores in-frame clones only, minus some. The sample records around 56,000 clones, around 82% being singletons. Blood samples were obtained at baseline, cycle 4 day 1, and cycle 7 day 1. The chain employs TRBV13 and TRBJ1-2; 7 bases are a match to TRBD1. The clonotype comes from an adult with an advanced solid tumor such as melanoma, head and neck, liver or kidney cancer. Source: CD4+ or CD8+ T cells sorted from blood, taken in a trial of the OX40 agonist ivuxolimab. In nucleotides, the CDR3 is TGTGCCAGCAGCCCCCAGCGGACAGGCTCCAACTATGGCTACACCTTC. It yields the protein CASSPQRTGSNYGYTF.